Shown below are 20 T cell receptor beta chains from a single sample sequenced in a study of cytomegalovirus exposure and HLA in healthy donors. Use of 60 Vbeta and 13 Jbeta primers characterized the PCR. Measured with immunoSEQ multiplex PCR; TCRdb has only the in-frame clones, and not every one. This sample has tens of thousands of clones, with about three quarters found just once. Material for sequencing was PBMCs. The receptors derive from a man in his fifties or sixties in good health and CMV-seropositive.

Details on this clone: Relative to the germline gene, one junction end is altered; a read error may explain this. The rearrangement uses TRBV5-1 and TRBJ2-6; the D gene is possibly TRBD1 (5 bases). This CDR3 has 15 amino acids. Germline CDR1 SGHRS, CDR2 YFSETQ. The CDR3 DNA reads TGCGCCAGCAGCTTGGTTGAGACTGGGGCCAACGGCCTGACTTTC. It is translated as CASSLVETGANGLTF.

The chain is built from TRBV11-2 and TRBJ2-1; 10 bases align to TRBD2. Germline trimming cut 5 bases from V and 5 bases from J; bases unmatched to any gene: 6. The CDR3 contains 15 residues. Germline CDR1 reads SGHAT; CDR2 reads FQNNGV. The CDR3 nucleotides read TGTGCCAGCAGCCTCACTAGCGGGAAGGACAATGAGCAGTTCTTC. This encodes CASSLTSGKDNEQFF.

The chain employs TRBV19 and TRBJ1-1; D gene uncertain. The CDR3 is 17 amino acids. CDR1 is LNHDA and CDR2 is SQIVND in the germline V gene (reference sequence). The V and J ends lost 0 bases and 4 bases respectively, with 18 bases between them. The chain's CDR3 is CASSIDHFGRAGTEAFF. Here the CDR3 DNA reads TGTGCCAGTAGTATAGATCATTTCGGGCGGGCGGGCACTGAAGCTTTCTTT.

This clone was detected only once. The chain joins TRBV13 to TRBJ2-3, with D possibly being TRBD2 (6 bases). Trimming pared 3 bases from V and 1 base from J, leaving 8 bases between. The length of the CDR3 is 14 residues. The germline V gene encodes CDR1 PRHDT and CDR2 FYEKMQ (reference sequence). The CDR3 region has the DNA TGTGCCAGCAGCTTTGCGGGACGCACAGATACGCAGTATTTT. Encoded protein: CASSFAGRTDTQYF.

The rearrangement links TRBV10-1 to TRBJ2-2; tentatively, D is TRBD1 (5 bases). There are 13 residues in the CDR3. Trimming removed 4 bases from V and 7 bases from J, with 10 bases in between. Germline CDR1 reads WNHNN; CDR2 reads SYGVQD (reference sequence). CDR3 region: CASSVQGGGELFF. CDR3 coding DNA: TGCGCCAGCAGTGTGCAGGGCGGCGGGGAGCTGTTTTTT.

This clone showed up just a few times. The chain couples TRBV27 to TRBJ2-7, with 11 nucleotides matching TRBD2. This CDR3 contains 14 residues. The germline gives CDR1 MNHEY, CDR2 SMNVEV (reference sequence). Losses at the gene ends were 0 bases for V and 7 bases for J; bases not matched to a gene: 2. The CDR3 bases are TGTGCCAGCAGTTTATCGACTAGCGGGAAGGAGCAGTACTTC. This sequence encodes CASSLSTSGKEQYF.

The CDR3 DNA reads TGTGCCAGCATCCAAGAGGGACTAGCTCTCACCGGGGAGCTGTTTTTT. Residues: CASIQEGLALTGELFF. This chain connects TRBV7-9 to TRBJ2-2; TRBD2 agrees at 9 bases. CDR1 is SEHNR, CDR2 FQNEAQ, per germline (reference sequence). V was pared by 7 bases and J by 4 bases, with 10 bases of the junction left unmatched. CDR3 length: 16 residues.

The genes are TRBV5-1 and TRBJ2-7; 11 bases fit TRBD2. CDR1 and CDR2 from the germline V gene are SGHRS and YFSETQ. V shed 2 bases and J 6 bases; nucleotides not matched to a gene: 7. This CDR3 has 15 residues. The CDR3 sequence: CASSFLAGGTGEQYF. CDR3 DNA sequence: TGCGCCAGCAGCTTTCTAGCGGGAGGTACGGGCGAGCAGTACTTC. Variable domain in full (rest from reference TRBV5-1 and TRBJ2-7): KAGVTQTPRYLIKTRGQQVTLSCSPISGHRSVSWYQQTPGQGLQFLFEYFSETQRNKGNFPGRFSGRQFSNSRSEMNVSTLELGDSALYLCASSFLAGGTGEQYFGPGTRLTVT.

CDR3 residues: CASSPGSDEQYF. In DNA, the CDR3 is TGTGCCAGCTCCCCGGGGTCGGACGAGCAGTACTTC. The chain uses TRBV18 and TRBJ2-5, with D possibly being TRBD2 (5 bases). Gene TRBJ2-7 matches the end of the DNA better, so the J call may be wrong. The CDR3 is 12 residues long. Germline V CDR1 and CDR2: KGHSH, LQKENI.

V usage is TRBV29-1 and J usage is TRBJ2-5; 12 bases fit TRBD2. Trimming at V came to 2 bases and at J to 5 bases, leaving 6 bases not matched to a gene. The CDR3 is 15 residues long. Germline values: CDR1 SQVTM, CDR2 ANQGSEA. The CDR3 DNA reads TGCAGCGTTGAACACCTAGCGGGAGGGCGGGAGACCCAGTACTTC. The encoded protein is CSVEHLAGGRETQYF.

This clone was seen a handful of times. J is TRBJ2-5 and V is TRBV19, with 10 bases aligning to TRBD2. The CDR3 has 13 residues. CDR1 and CDR2 (germline): LNHDA, SQIVND (reference sequence). The ends lost 5 bases at V and 5 bases at J; junction bases unmatched: 2. The CDR3 reads CASSDSGRETQYF. The DNA of the CDR3 is TGTGCCAGTAGTGATAGCGGGAGGGAGACCCAGTACTTC.

About this clone: The same CDR3 is also encoded by other DNA sequences in this sample. The gene calls are TRBV19 and TRBJ2-7, with 7 bases fitting TRBD2. CDR1 and CDR2 (germline): LNHDA, SQIVND (reference sequence). The CDR3 is 17 residues long. Losses at the gene ends were 3 bases for V and 0 bases for J; bases not matched to a gene: 11. The CDR3 DNA reads TGTGCCAGTAGTATCTCCTCCTTCCGGGAGGCCTCCTACGAGCAGTACTTC. Protein: CASSISSFREASYEQYF.

This clone occurred once. The chain combines TRBV28 with TRBJ1-4, with D perhaps matching TRBD1 (5 bases). Germline values: CDR1 MDHEN, CDR2 SYDVKM. CDR3 length equals 15 residues. V lost 1 base, J lost 8 bases, and 14 bases lay in between. CDR3 in amino acids: CASSLYEGLWEKLFF. As DNA, the CDR3 is TGTGCCAGCAGTTTATACGAGGGACTGTGGGAAAAACTGTTTTTT.

As to this clone: One junction end disagrees with the germline gene, perhaps due to a read error. V usage is TRBV4-3 and J usage is TRBJ2-1; D is possibly TRBD2 (5 bases). The germline CDR1 and CDR2 sequences are LGHNA and YSLEER. The CDR3 is 14 amino acids. The CDR3 sequence is CVSSPPGYYNEQFF. CDR3 sequence (DNA): TGCGTCAGCAGCCCACCGGGATATTACAATGAGCAGTTCTTC.

V is TRBV18 and J is TRBJ2-7; 16 nucleotides agree with TRBD2. Germline trimming cut 4 bases from V and 11 bases from J; bases unmatched to any gene: 2. The germline gives CDR1 KGHSH, CDR2 LQKENI. The CDR3 covers 13 residues. CDR3 sequence: CASSLGLAGGEYF. CDR3 nucleotide sequence: TGTGCCAGCTCACTGGGACTAGCGGGAGGGGAGTACTTC.

The chain carries TRBV5-4 and TRBJ1-6; weak D call: TRBD1 (6 bases). Trimming left V 4 bases short and J 3 bases short, with 11 bases between. Germline V gene lookup returns CDR1 SGHNT and CDR2 YYREEE (reference sequence). The CDR3 is 15 residues long. The CDR3 nucleotides read TGTGCCAGCAGCCCCCGGGACAACTATAATTCACCCCTCCACTTT. This encodes CASSPRDNYNSPLHF.

By share, this clone counts as medium-sized. The chain has TRBV4-3 and TRBJ1-2; 11 nucleotides line up with TRBD1. The germline gives CDR1 LGHNA, CDR2 YSLEER. The CDR3 consists of 15 residues. The trim removed 0 bases at V and 6 bases at J, leaving 3 bases unmatched. The CDR3 DNA follows: TGCGCCAGCAGCCAAGATGTGGGACAGGGGGATGGCTACACCTTC. This translates into CASSQDVGQGDGYTF.

The V gene is TRBV7-8, the J gene TRBJ2-1; TRBD1 matches 7 bases. The germline gives CDR1 SGHVS, CDR2 FQNEAQ. V was pared by 5 bases and J by 6 bases, with 7 bases of the junction left unmatched. The CDR3 length is 14 residues. CDR3 loop: CASSLGTASNEQFF. The CDR3 DNA sequence: TGTGCCAGCAGCCTGGGGACAGCCTCCAATGAGCAGTTCTTC.

This chain links TRBV18 with TRBJ2-2, with TRBD1 matching over 8 bases. There are 17 residues in the CDR3. Germline-derived CDR1 and CDR2 are KGHSH and LQKENI. V lost 2 bases and J lost 0; bases outside the gene matches: 5. The CDR3 DNA is TGTGCCAGCTCACCAAGGACAGGGTACGCGAACACCGGGGAGCTGTTTTTT. This codes for CASSPRTGYANTGELFF.

CDR3 nucleotide sequence: TGTGCCAGCAGCTTGGCGGGGCTAGCGGGATACAATGAGCAGTTCTTC. This sequence encodes CASSLAGLAGYNEQFF. The J gene is TRBJ2-1, the V gene TRBV5-4; TRBD2 agrees at 9 bases. The CDR3 runs to 16 residues. Germline values: CDR1 SGHNT, CDR2 YYREEE (reference sequence). The V and J ends lost 0 bases and 4 bases, in that order; junction bases with no gene match: 5.